This TCR beta chain was recovered during a study of CD8+ T cells in alopecia areata. V gave up 3 bases and J gave up 7 bases, with 15 bases separating them. There are 13 residues in the CDR3. The germline CDR1 and CDR2 sequences are GTSNPN and SVGIG (reference sequence). The study's findings and limits: Scalp clonality and expanded CD8+ clones among the top 100 were significantly decreased by tofacitinib. Many expanded lesional clones remained in scalp and blood on tofacitinib. In lesional scalp, particularly from alopecia totalis/universalis, clonality was higher than in normal scalp.

A note on this clone: Its antigen remains unidentified.

As to treatment: oral pan-JAK inhibitor, 5-10 mg twice daily. Extraction of RNA preceded its reverse transcription into cDNA, which served as the sequencing template. Produced via immunoSEQ multiplex PCR; TCRdb's table is partial and in-frame only. The repertoire holds 150,000 to 200,000 clones, roughly 60% seen once, with approximately 1% in the top ten. The rearrangement uses TRBV30 and TRBJ1-2, with D perhaps TRBD1 (6 bases). The sequence was obtained from a human donor with alopecia areata. Sequenced here: CD4+ T cells sorted from blood, sampled at week 24, from a patient treated with tofacitinib. CDR3 residues: CAWRANPTGGYTF. The DNA for the CDR3 is TGTGCCTGGAGAGCTAACCCGACAGGTGGCTACACCTTC.